This TCR beta chain was profiled in a study of cytomegalovirus exposure and HLA in healthy donors. V dropped 0 bases and J dropped 3; count of bases not matched to a gene: 4. The CDR3 is 16 residues long. CDR1 and CDR2 from the germline V gene are SGHVS and FNYEAQ. It was with 60 Vbeta and 13 Jbeta primers that the PCR ran. Produced via immunoSEQ multiplex PCR; TCRdb's table is partial and in-frame only. The data contain about 180,000 clones, about 85% of them seen just once; the ten biggest clones take up around 1.4%. The specimen sequenced was PBMCs. The sequence came from a girl between 5 and 17 years old in good health and CMV-seropositive. J is TRBJ2-7 and V is TRBV7-6; 11 bases match TRBD2. Here the CDR3 reads CASSLAGTSGGYEQYF. Here the CDR3 DNA reads TGTGCCAGCAGCTTAGCAGGGACTAGCGGTGGCTACGAGCAGTACTTC.